These 17 T cell receptor beta chains share one sample of origin, sequenced in a study of cytomegalovirus exposure and HLA in healthy donors. It was with 60 Vbeta and 13 Jbeta primers that the PCR ran. Here immunoSEQ multiplex PCR was the method, and the copy in TCRdb shows in-frame clones only, minus some. The table has approximately 77,000 clones, over 70% seen once. Source material: PBMCs. The receptor set was obtained from a woman between 40 and 55 years old in good health and CMV-seronegative.

This chain links TRBV2 with TRBJ2-1; 7 nucleotides agree with TRBD2. The CDR3 covers 13 residues. Germline V lookup: CDR1 SNHLY, CDR2 FYNNEI. The junction had 3 bases not matched to a gene; V was cut back by 6 bases and J by 4 bases. CDR3 bases: TGTGCCAGCAGAAGAGCGGGGTACAATGAGCAGTTCTTC. It codes for CASRRAGYNEQFF.

V is TRBV9 and J is TRBJ2-3; 15 bases align to TRBD2. The CDR3 has 19 residues. V trimming: 0 bases; J trimming: 3 bases; junction bases outside the gene matches: 8. Germline CDR1 reads SGDLS; CDR2 reads YYNGEE. CDR3 sequence: CASSVAGRTSGGATDTQYF. The CDR3 coding sequence is TGTGCCAGCAGCGTAGCTGGCCGGACTAGCGGGGGGGCTACAGATACGCAGTATTTT.

In nucleotides, the CDR3 is TGTGCCAGCAGTTCCCTCAAAGCGGGAGGCTACCACGGCAATGAGCAGTTCTTC. Translation gives CASSSLKAGGYHGNEQFF. V usage is TRBV27 and J usage is TRBJ2-1; 9 bases are shared with TRBD2. Germline assignment: CDR1 MNHEY and CDR2 SMNVEV (reference sequence). The CDR3 consists of 18 residues. With 4 bases clipped from V and 6 bases from J, the junction kept 16 bases outside the gene matches.

V is TRBV28 and J is TRBJ2-3; 11 bases map to TRBD2. The germline CDR1 and CDR2 sequences are MDHEN and SYDVKM. Trimming took 3 bases from V and 6 from J; bases not matched to a gene: 8. The CDR3 runs to 16 residues. The CDR3 sequence is CASSLGTSGMSDTQYF. The CDR3 DNA follows: TGTGCCAGCAGTTTGGGGACTAGCGGAATGTCCGATACGCAGTATTTT.

A few counts support this clone. The chain's CDR3 is CASSEWTGGENIQYF. The CDR3 bases are TGTGCCAGCAGTGAATGGACAGGGGGCGAAAACATTCAGTACTTC. The J gene is TRBJ2-4, the V gene TRBV2, with 11 bases matching TRBD1. Germline values: CDR1 SNHLY, CDR2 FYNNEI. CDR3 length: 15 amino acids. J was trimmed by 5 bases and V by 2 bases; bases with no gene match: 2.

The V and J genes are TRBV6-6 and TRBJ2-7; TRBD2 aligns across 7 bases. The V segment lost 0 bases and the J segment 3 bases; nucleotides outside the gene matches: 5. Per germline, CDR1 MNHNY and CDR2 SVGAGI (reference sequence). The CDR3 runs 15 residues. CDR3 sequence: CASSYSSTSLYEQYF. DNA for the CDR3: TGTGCCAGCAGTTACTCCTCGACTAGCCTCTACGAGCAGTACTTC.

This rearrangement joins TRBV5-6 to TRBJ1-3, with TRBD1 matching 9 bases. V lost 7 bases and J lost 0; bases outside the gene matches: 8. The CDR3 runs 16 residues. Per the germline V gene, CDR1 is SGHDT and CDR2 is YYEEEE. The CDR3 reads CASQGQGQISGNTIYF. DNA for the CDR3: TGTGCCAGCCAAGGACAGGGGCAGATCTCTGGAAACACCATATATTTT.

This clone was observed a few times. The chain joins TRBV10-2 to TRBJ2-1; 9 bases align to TRBD1. The CDR3 totals 16 residues. Germline assignment: CDR1 WSHSY and CDR2 SAAADI. J gave up 10 bases and V 3 bases, and 13 bases lay outside the gene matches. CDR3 nucleotides: TGCGCCAGCAGTGATCCTACCGAGACAGGGGGTGCGGAGCAGTTCTTC. Its translation is CASSDPTETGGAEQFF.

The chain combines TRBV30 with TRBJ2-1; possibly TRBD2 for D (6 bases). V was trimmed by 1 base and J by 7 bases, leaving 17 bases between them. Germline CDR1 reads GTSNPN; CDR2 reads SVGIG (reference sequence). The length of the CDR3 is 15 residues. This chain's CDR3 is CAWSAGLGGANEQFF. CDR3 sequence (DNA): TGTGCCTGGAGTGCCGGACTTGGAGGGGCTAATGAGCAGTTCTTC.

CDR3 sequence reads: CASSQNLAGGAYNEQFF. DNA of the CDR3: TGCGCCAGCAGCCAAAATTTGGCGGGAGGAGCCTACAATGAGCAGTTCTTC. The V gene is TRBV4-1, the J gene TRBJ2-1; 8 bases are a match to TRBD2. J lost 2 bases, V lost 2 bases, and 8 bases had no gene match. Looked up from germline, CDR1 is MGHRA and CDR2 is YSYEKL. The CDR3 consists of 17 residues.

This clone was seen only a few times. The chain couples TRBV10-2 to TRBJ2-3; D perhaps matches TRBD1 (6 bases). Trimming shortened V by 5 bases and J by 5 bases, and 11 bases separated the two germline ends. Germline V CDR1 and CDR2: WSHSY, SAAADI. CDR3 length: 13 residues. The CDR3 DNA sequence: TGCGCCAGCAGTTCCGTAGGGGGAGATACGCAGTATTTT. Protein product: CASSSVGGDTQYF.

DNA for the CDR3: TGTGCCAGCAGTTATGGACAGAACACTGAAGCTTTCTTT. Translation gives CASSYGQNTEAFF. The chain links TRBV6-5 to TRBJ1-1; tentative D call: TRBD1 (5 bases). Germline-derived CDR1 and CDR2 are MNHEY and SVGAGI. This CDR3 has 13 amino acids. Trimming shortened V by 3 bases and J by 1 base, and 6 bases separated the two germline ends.

The rearrangement links TRBV2 to TRBJ1-3, with D uncertain. The CDR3 loop spans 14 amino acids. Germline CDR1 SNHLY, CDR2 FYNNEI. The V end was cut by 2 bases, the J end by 0 bases, with 5 bases between. Here the CDR3 reads CASSEQRSGNTIYF. In nucleotides, the CDR3 is TGTGCCAGCAGTGAACAGCGCTCTGGAAACACCATATATTTT.

The chain links TRBV5-1 to TRBJ2-3; 12 bases line up with TRBD2. From germline, CDR1 is SGHRS and CDR2 YFSETQ. The V segment lost 4 bases and the J segment 3 bases; nucleotides outside the gene matches: 15. The CDR3 consists of 19 residues. The DNA of the CDR3 is TGCGCCAGCAGCCACCGACTAGCGGGAGACGGGGTAAGAACAGATACGCAGTATTTT. Translated, it gives CASSHRLAGDGVRTDTQYF.

V and J are TRBV7-7 and TRBJ2-1; no clear D. Trimming removed 1 base from V and 9 bases from J, with 13 bases in between. Germline lookup yields CDR1 SSHAT and CDR2 FNYEAQ (reference sequence). The CDR3 contains 14 residues. CDR3 sequence (DNA): TGTGCCAGCAGCTTAGATTCTAAAATCGGTGAGCAGTTCTTC. Residues: CASSLDSKIGEQFF.

DNA of the CDR3: TGTGCCAGCAGTTCCAGTTCCGGGACAGGGAAAGAGACCCAGTACTTC. Protein product: CASSSSSGTGKETQYF. The chain recombines TRBV28 with TRBJ2-5; the match to TRBD1 covers 9 bases. Germline V CDR1 and CDR2: MDHEN, SYDVKM. With V trimmed by 4 bases and J by 3 bases, 9 bases remained unmatched. CDR3 length equals 16 residues.

V gene TRBV25-1 combines with J gene TRBJ2-4; D perhaps matches TRBD1 (6 bases). The CDR3 contains 18 residues. Germline loops: CDR1 MGHDK, CDR2 SYGVNS. Trimming pared 1 base from V and 4 bases from J, leaving 20 bases between. In nucleotides, the CDR3 is TGTGCCAGCAGTGAATTGTCTGAAGTGCAGGGGAAAAAAAACATTCAGTACTTC. Translated, it gives CASSELSEVQGKKNIQYF.